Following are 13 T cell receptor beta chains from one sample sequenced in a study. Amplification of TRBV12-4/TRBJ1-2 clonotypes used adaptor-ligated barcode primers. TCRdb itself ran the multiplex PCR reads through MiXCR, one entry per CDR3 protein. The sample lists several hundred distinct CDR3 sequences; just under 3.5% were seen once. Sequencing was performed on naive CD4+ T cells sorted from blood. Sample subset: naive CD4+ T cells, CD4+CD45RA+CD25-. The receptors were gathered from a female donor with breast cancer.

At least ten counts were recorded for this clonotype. In nucleotides, the CDR3 is TGTGCCAGCAGTCAGGACAGAATCTATGGCTACACCTTC. Residues: CASSQDRIYGYTF. V usage is TRBV12-3 or TRBV12-4 and J usage is TRBJ1-2; D might be TRBD1 (6 bases). Deletions cut 5 bases from V and 4 bases from J, with 11 bases between. This CDR3 is built from 13 residues.

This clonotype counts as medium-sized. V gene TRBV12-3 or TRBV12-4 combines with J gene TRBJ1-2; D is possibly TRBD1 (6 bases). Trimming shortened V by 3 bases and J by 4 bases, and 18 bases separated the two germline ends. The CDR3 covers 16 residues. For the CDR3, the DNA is TGTGCCAGCAGTTTGGCCCTTACAGGGCGCCTCTATGGCTACACCTTC. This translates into CASSLALTGRLYGYTF.

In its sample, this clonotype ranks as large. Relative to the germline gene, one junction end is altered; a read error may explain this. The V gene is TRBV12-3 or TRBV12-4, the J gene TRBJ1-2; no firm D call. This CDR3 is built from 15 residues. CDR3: CASSQRTVGNSGYTF. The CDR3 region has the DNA TGTGCCAGCAGTCAACGGACGGTGGGGAACTCTGGCTACACCTTC.

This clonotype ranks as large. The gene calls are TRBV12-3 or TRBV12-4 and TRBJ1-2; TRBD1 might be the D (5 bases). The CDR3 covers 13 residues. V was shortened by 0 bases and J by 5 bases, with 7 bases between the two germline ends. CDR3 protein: CASSLAQGYGYTF. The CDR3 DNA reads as TGTGCCAGCAGTTTAGCCCAGGGTTATGGCTACACCTTC.

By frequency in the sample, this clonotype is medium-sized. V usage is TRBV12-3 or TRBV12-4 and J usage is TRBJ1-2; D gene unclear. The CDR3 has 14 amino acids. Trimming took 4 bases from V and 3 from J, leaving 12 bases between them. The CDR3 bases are TGTGCCAGCAGTTACCAAGGAAGGCACTATGGCTACACCTTC. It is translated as CASSYQGRHYGYTF.

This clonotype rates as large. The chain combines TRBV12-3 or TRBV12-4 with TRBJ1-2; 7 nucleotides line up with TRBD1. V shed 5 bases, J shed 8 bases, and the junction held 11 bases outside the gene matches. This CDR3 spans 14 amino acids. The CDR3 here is CASSHMTGQRGYTF. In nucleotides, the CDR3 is TGTGCCAGCAGTCACATGACAGGGCAAAGGGGCTACACCTTC.

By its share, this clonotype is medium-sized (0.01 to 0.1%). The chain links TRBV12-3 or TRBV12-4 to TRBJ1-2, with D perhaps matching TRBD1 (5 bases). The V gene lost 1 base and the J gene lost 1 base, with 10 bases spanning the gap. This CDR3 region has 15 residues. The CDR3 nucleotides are TGTGCCAGCAGTTTAGAGGCAGGGAGTAACTATGGCTACACCTTC. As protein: CASSLEAGSNYGYTF.

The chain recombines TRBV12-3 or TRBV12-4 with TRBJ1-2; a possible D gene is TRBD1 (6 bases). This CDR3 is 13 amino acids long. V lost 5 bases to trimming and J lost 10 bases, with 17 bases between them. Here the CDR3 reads CASSPDRSYNYTF. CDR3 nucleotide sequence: TGTGCCAGCAGTCCGGACAGATCCTATAACTACACCTTC.

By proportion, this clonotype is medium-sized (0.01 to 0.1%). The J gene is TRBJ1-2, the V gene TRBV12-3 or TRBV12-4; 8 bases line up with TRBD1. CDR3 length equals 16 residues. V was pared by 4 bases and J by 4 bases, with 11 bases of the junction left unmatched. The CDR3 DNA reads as TGTGCCAGCAGTTCGGATCCGACAGGGGATATCTATGGCTACACCTTC. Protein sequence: CASSSDPTGDIYGYTF.

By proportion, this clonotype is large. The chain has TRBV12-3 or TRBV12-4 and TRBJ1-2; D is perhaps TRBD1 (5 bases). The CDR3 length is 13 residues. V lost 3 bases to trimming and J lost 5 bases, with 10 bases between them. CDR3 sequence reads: CASSLLGQYGYTF. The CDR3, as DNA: TGTGCCAGCAGTTTGCTGGGGCAATATGGCTACACCTTC.

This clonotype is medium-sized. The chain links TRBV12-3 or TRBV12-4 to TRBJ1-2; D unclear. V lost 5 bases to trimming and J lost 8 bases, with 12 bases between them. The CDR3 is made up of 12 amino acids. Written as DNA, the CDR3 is TGTGCCAGCAGTCACGGCCCACGGGGCTACACCTTC. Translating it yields CASSHGPRGYTF.

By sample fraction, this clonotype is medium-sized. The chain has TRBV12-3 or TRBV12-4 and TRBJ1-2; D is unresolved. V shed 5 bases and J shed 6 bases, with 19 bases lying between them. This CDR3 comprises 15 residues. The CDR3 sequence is CASSIKTDPGDGYTF. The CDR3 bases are TGTGCCAGCAGTATAAAGACGGACCCAGGCGATGGCTACACCTTC.

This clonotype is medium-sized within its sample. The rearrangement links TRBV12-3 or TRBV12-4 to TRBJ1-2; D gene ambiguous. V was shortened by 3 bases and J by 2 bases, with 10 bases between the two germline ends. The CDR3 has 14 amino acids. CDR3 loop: CASSFGVANYGYTF. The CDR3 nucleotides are TGTGCCAGCAGTTTTGGGGTTGCGAACTATGGCTACACCTTC.